This TCR beta chain was observed in a study of Ad26.COV2.S vaccination and SARS-CoV-2 variants. Regarding the study as a whole: Among vaccine recipients, spike-specific TCR breadth exceeded that of placebo recipients.

This CDR3 is built from 15 residues. Germline V gene lookup returns CDR1 KGHDR and CDR2 SFDVKD. Trimming left V 6 bases short and J 0 bases short, with 12 bases between. Using immunoSEQ multiplex PCR, the repertoire was profiled, and TCRdb retains in-frame clones only, with some absent. Of roughly 390,000 clones listed, approximately 91% are singletons. Treatment: 19 received Ad26.COV2.S at low or high dose, single or two shots; several received placebo; per-sample allocation not given. Day 63 following the first vaccine or placebo injection was when the samples were taken. An adult aged 18-55 years in Boston served as the donor. Comments on this clone: Its specificity is not known.

This TCR derives from a person between 18 and 60 years old who received the Ad26.COV2.S COVID-19 vaccine or a placebo. The material sequenced was peripheral blood, taken in a trial of Ad26.COV2.S vaccine versus placebo. The rearrangement links TRBV24-1 to TRBJ2-3; D is undetermined. Here the CDR3 DNA reads TGTGCCACCAGTCCGGCAGGAACTAGCACAGATACGCAGTATTTT. Translating gives CATSPAGTSTDTQYF.